Each of the 4 T cell receptor beta chains below was sequenced from the same sample in a study of blood T cells in healthy people across ages. Using a J-beta primer mix together with a sample-barcoded 5' primer, a second PCR was run for about 7 to 12 cycles. TCRdb passed the 5' RACE reads through MiXCR, listing each CDR3 protein once. This sample carries roughly 700,000 distinct CDR3 sequences, 25% of them seen once, and the ten largest clones take 9% to 9.5%. Separately, the same data were catalogued under a study of T cells of mothers and their children.

Source material: blood. The receptors originated from a boy between 10 and 17 years old in good health.

This chain uses TRBV20-1 with TRBJ2-6; 12 bases are shared with TRBD1. The CDR3 covers 17 residues. The junction had 7 bases not matched to a gene; V was cut back by 5 bases and J by 2 bases. The germline V gene encodes CDR1 DFQATT and CDR2 SNEGSKA (reference sequence). The CDR3 region has the DNA TGCAGTGCTCCTGGGACAGGGGGCAGACCTGGGGCCAACGTCCTGACTTTC. Its protein product is CSAPGTGGRPGANVLTF.

In this sample, this clonotype turned up a few times. As DNA, the CDR3 is TGCGCCAGCAGCCCGGGGACAAAGGCCTACCAAGAGACCCAGTACTTC. It encodes CASSPGTKAYQETQYF. The chain recombines TRBV5-1 with TRBJ2-5; maybe TRBD1 (6 bases). The CDR3 is 16 residues long. Germline lookup yields CDR1 SGHRS and CDR2 YFSETQ. V was trimmed by 4 bases and J by 0 bases, leaving 16 bases between them.

The CDR3 coding sequence is TGTGCCACCATTCCACGGGCACCCCTCCACTTT. Protein product: CATIPRAPLHF. The rearrangement links TRBV24-1 to TRBJ1-6, with no clear D. The CDR3 has 11 residues. Per germline, CDR1 KGHDR and CDR2 SFDVKD. Trimming removed 8 bases at V and 11 bases at J, with 9 bases between.

This clonotype was seen a handful of times. CDR3 amino acids: CASSISGLREQYF. The CDR3 DNA follows: TGTGCCAGCAGCATCTCGGGACTGAGAGAGCAGTACTTC. J is TRBJ2-5 and V is TRBV13; D is perhaps TRBD2 (6 bases). Germline lookup yields CDR1 PRHDT and CDR2 FYEKMQ (reference sequence). Trimming cost V 5 bases and J 11 bases, with 18 bases left between them. This CDR3 spans 13 amino acids.